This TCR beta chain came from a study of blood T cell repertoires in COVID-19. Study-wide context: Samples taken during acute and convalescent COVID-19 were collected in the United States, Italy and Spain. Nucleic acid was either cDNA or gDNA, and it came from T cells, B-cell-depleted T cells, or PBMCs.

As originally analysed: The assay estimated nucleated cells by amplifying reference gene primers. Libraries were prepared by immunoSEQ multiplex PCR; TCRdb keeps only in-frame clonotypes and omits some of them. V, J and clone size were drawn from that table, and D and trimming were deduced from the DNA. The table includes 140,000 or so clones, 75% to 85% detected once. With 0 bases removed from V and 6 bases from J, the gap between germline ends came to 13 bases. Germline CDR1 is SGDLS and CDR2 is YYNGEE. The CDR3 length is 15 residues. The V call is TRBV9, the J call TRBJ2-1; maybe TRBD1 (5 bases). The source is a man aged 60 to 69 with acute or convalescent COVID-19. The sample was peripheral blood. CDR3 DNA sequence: TGTGCCAGCAGCGTAGTTTGGGCAGGGATCAATGAGCAGTTCTTC. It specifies CASSVVWAGINEQFF.